Included here is one TCR beta chain sequence, with context. Its target is not known. Per the germline V gene, CDR1 is SGHVS and CDR2 is FNYEAQ. Trimming took 4 bases from V and 3 from J, leaving 15 bases between them. The CDR3 has 15 amino acids. The data belong to a study of T-cell memory formation after mild COVID-19. One entry per CDR3 protein results from TCRdb running MiXCR on the 5' RACE reads. The profile shows approximately 230,000 distinct CDR3 sequences, about a sixth of them singletons. Study-wide results and caveats: SARS-CoV-2 specificity was not confirmed for second-wave clones peaking on day 37. Clones shrinking from day 15 to 85 showed even CD4/CD8 mixes; later expanders tilted CD4+. The appearance of some responding clones in pre-infection memory suggested that cross-reactive memory joined.

Sequenced: PBMCs or a T cell subset sorted from them (not recorded which). This receptor was obtained from a man in his late teens or twenties who had mild COVID-19 (a few samples of this study predate the infection). Cell type and time point are not known. V gene TRBV7-6 combines with J gene TRBJ1-1; the D gene is possibly TRBD1 (5 bases). CDR3 in DNA: TGTGCCAGCAGCTGGGGGGGGGGAGATCACACTGAAGCTTTCTTT. It is translated as CASSWGGGDHTEAFF.